These 21 T cell receptor beta chains share one sample of origin, sequenced in a study of cytomegalovirus exposure and HLA in healthy donors. Both 60 Vbeta primers and 13 Jbeta primers went into the PCR. Clones were read by immunoSEQ multiplex PCR, and TCRdb kept only the in-frame ones, dropping some. The table records around 150,000 clones, 60% to 70% of them present only once. Sequencing was performed on PBMCs. The receptors shown here come from a woman aged 55-69 years in good health and CMV-seropositive.

V gene TRBV6-5 combines with J gene TRBJ2-4, with D possibly being TRBD1 (5 bases). Germline assignment: CDR1 MNHEY and CDR2 SVGAGI. This CDR3 has 12 amino acids. Trimming cost V 5 bases and J 9 bases, with 11 bases left between them. In DNA, the CDR3 is TGTGCCAGCAGTAAGGGGCCGGGCATTCAGTACTTC. It yields the protein CASSKGPGIQYF.

The chain is built from TRBV7-9 and TRBJ2-7; TRBD1 agrees at 7 bases. The germline gives CDR1 SEHNR, CDR2 FQNEAQ (reference sequence). The CDR3 has 13 residues. The V and J ends lost 2 bases and 7 bases, in that order; junction bases with no gene match: 5. The CDR3 is CASSLSGGWEQYF. In DNA form, the CDR3 reads TGTGCCAGCAGCTTATCAGGGGGATGGGAGCAGTACTTC. Variable domain in full (rest from reference TRBV7-9 and TRBJ2-7): DTGVSQNPRHKITKRGQNVTFRCDPISEHNRLYWYRQTLGQGPEFLTYFQNEAQLEKSRLLSDRFSAERPKGSFSTLEIQRTEQGDSAMYLCASSLSGGWEQYFGPGTRLTVT.

The chain carries TRBV5-1 and TRBJ2-7; no definite D call. CDR1 and CDR2 (germline): SGHRS, YFSETQ. Trimming took 4 bases from V and 8 from J, leaving 16 bases between them. The CDR3 spans 13 residues. In nucleotides, the CDR3 is TGCGCCAGCAGCCCCGGTGGGCAGGCGAAGCAGTACTTC. This codes for CASSPGGQAKQYF.

The table lists this clone with a few counts. The chain carries TRBV7-9 and TRBJ1-1; D might be TRBD1 (5 bases). The CDR3 runs 16 residues. Between the trimmed V and J ends, which lost 2 bases and 5 bases, there was a span of 18 bases. From germline, CDR1 is SEHNR and CDR2 FQNEAQ (reference sequence). This CDR3 is CASSLKGDRGRTEAFF. The CDR3 nucleotides read TGTGCCAGCAGCTTAAAGGGTGATAGGGGAAGGACTGAAGCTTTCTTT. Full variable domain (rest looked up from reference TRBV7-9 and TRBJ1-1): DTGVSQNPRHKITKRGQNVTFRCDPISEHNRLYWYRQTLGQGPEFLTYFQNEAQLEKSRLLSDRFSAERPKGSFSTLEIQRTEQGDSAMYLCASSLKGDRGRTEAFFGQGTRLTVV.

The chain recombines TRBV6-1 with TRBJ2-7; no firm D call. CDR1 is MNHNS, CDR2 SASEGT, per germline. Trimming cost V 6 bases and J 2 bases, with 14 bases left between them. This CDR3 contains 14 residues. CDR3: CASRKTAATYEQYF. The CDR3 nucleotides are TGTGCCAGCAGGAAGACTGCCGCCACCTACGAGCAGTACTTC.

The genes are TRBV2 and TRBJ2-7, with TRBD1 matching over 7 bases. V was pared by 7 bases and J by 5 bases, with 5 bases of the junction left unmatched. The germline CDR1 and CDR2 sequences are SNHLY and FYNNEI. The length of the CDR3 is 12 residues. The CDR3 loop is CASTGDSHEQYF. CDR3 sequence (DNA): TGTGCCAGCACCGGGGACAGCCACGAGCAGTACTTC.

The V gene is TRBV11-2, the J gene TRBJ1-1; 9 nucleotides match TRBD1. Germline lookup yields CDR1 SGHAT and CDR2 FQNNGV. This CDR3 comprises 15 residues. V trimming: 4 bases; J trimming: 0 bases; junction bases outside the gene matches: 3. Here the CDR3 reads CASSWGTGLNTEAFF. The CDR3 region has the DNA TGTGCCAGCAGCTGGGGGACAGGGCTGAACACTGAAGCTTTCTTT. The full variable domain, in which reference TRBV11-2 and TRBJ1-1 provide the parts outside the CDR3, is EAGVAQSPRYKIIEKRQSVAFWCNPISGHATLYWYQQILGQGPKLLIQFQNNGVVDDSQLPKDRFSAERLKGVDSTLKIQPAKLEDSAVYLCASSWGTGLNTEAFFGQGTRLTVV.

A word on this clone: The same CDR3 also results from other DNA sequences found in this sample. The chain links TRBV20-1 to TRBJ2-7; D uncertain. The CDR3 length is 11 residues. With 5 bases removed from V and 3 bases from J, the gap between germline ends came to 8 bases. The V gene's germline CDR1 is DFQATT and CDR2 SNEGSKA (reference sequence). CDR3 region: CSARDYYEQYF. The CDR3 DNA reads TGCAGTGCTCGCGATTACTACGAGCAGTACTTC.

This clone has just a few counts. V usage is TRBV12-5 and J usage is TRBJ1-1; D is ambiguous. The CDR3 is 15 residues long. Germline loops: CDR1 LGHNT, CDR2 FRNRAP. Trimming took off 0 bases at V and 1 base at J, with 9 bases between the two ends. CDR3: CASGLVITGNTEAFF. The CDR3 region has the DNA TGTGCTAGTGGTTTGGTAATTACGGGGAACACTGAAGCTTTCTTT.

V usage is TRBV28 and J usage is TRBJ2-7, with 7 bases lining up with TRBD2. This CDR3 comprises 15 residues. The germline V gene has CDR1 MDHEN and CDR2 SYDVKM. V was pared by 3 bases and J by 4 bases, with 9 bases of the junction left unmatched. CDR3 sequence (DNA): TGTGCCAGCAGTTTGATTTCCGGCGGGAGATACGAGCAGTACTTC. Translated: CASSLISGGRYEQYF.

The rearrangement joins TRBV9 to TRBJ2-7, with D tentatively TRBD1 (6 bases). Germline V gives CDR1 SGDLS, CDR2 YYNGEE. With 4 bases removed from V and 6 bases from J, the gap between germline ends came to 14 bases. This CDR3 has 13 residues. The CDR3 region has the DNA TGTGCCAGCAGCTCACAGGGTTCTCCCGAGCAGTACTTC. Encoded protein: CASSSQGSPEQYF.

This clone occurred a few times. The rearrangement uses TRBV4-3 and TRBJ2-1; 7 bases are a match to TRBD1. CDR3 length equals 14 residues. CDR1 is LGHNA, CDR2 YSLEER, per germline. The V and J ends lost 0 bases and 7 bases, in that order; junction bases with no gene match: 3. As DNA, the CDR3 is TGCGCCAGCAGCCAAGATTCGGACAGGAATGAGCAGTTCTTC. Translated: CASSQDSDRNEQFF.

The J gene is TRBJ1-3, the V gene TRBV2, with TRBD1 matching 7 bases. With 2 bases clipped from V and 0 bases from J, the junction kept 7 bases outside the gene matches. Germline-derived CDR1 and CDR2 are SNHLY and FYNNEI. This CDR3 spans 17 amino acids. Here the CDR3 reads CASSESGTALSGNTIYF. The CDR3 coding sequence is TGTGCCAGCAGTGAAAGTGGGACAGCCCTCTCTGGAAACACCATATATTTT.

In this sample, this clone turned up many times. The chain employs TRBV4-1 and TRBJ2-7, with 7 bases fitting TRBD2. The CDR3 sequence is 15 residues long. V lost 0 bases to trimming and J lost 2 bases; unmatched junction nucleotides: 4. Germline CDR1 is MGHRA and CDR2 is YSYEKL. The CDR3 reads CASSQDPGGTYEQYF. The DNA of the CDR3 is TGCGCCAGCAGCCAAGACCCCGGGGGGACCTACGAGCAGTACTTC.

V usage is TRBV25-1 and J usage is TRBJ2-5, with 10 nucleotides matching TRBD2. Germline values: CDR1 MGHDK, CDR2 SYGVNS. The CDR3 has 15 amino acids. The ends lost 2 bases at V and 5 bases at J; junction bases unmatched: 5. The CDR3 DNA reads as TGTGCCAGCAGTGAACTAGCGGGGGAGGGGGAGACCCAGTACTTC. It is translated as CASSELAGEGETQYF.

This chain's CDR3 is CASSYSAGANTEAFF. For the CDR3, the DNA is TGTGCCAGCAGTTACTCGGCAGGGGCGAACACTGAAGCTTTCTTT. This chain joins TRBV6-5 and TRBJ1-1, with a tentative D call TRBD1 (6 bases). CDR1 and CDR2 (germline): MNHEY, SVGAGI. The CDR3 extends over 15 amino acids. Trimming removed 0 bases from V and 1 base from J, with 9 bases in between.

V usage is TRBV19 and J usage is TRBJ1-5; 7 bases are shared with TRBD1. Germline lookup yields CDR1 LNHDA and CDR2 SQIVND (reference sequence). V shed 9 bases, J shed 4 bases, and the junction held 12 bases outside the gene matches. The CDR3 has 15 residues. In DNA, the CDR3 is TGTGCCAGCAAAGGGTGGGCAGGGGGAAATCAGCCCCAGCATTTT. Encoded protein: CASKGWAGGNQPQHF.

CDR3 DNA: TGTGCCAGCAGTCGAAGACTAGCGGGAGCGGACAATGAGCAGTTCTTC. It is translated as CASSRRLAGADNEQFF. The genes are TRBV2 and TRBJ2-1, with 12 bases aligning to TRBD2. V was pared by 5 bases and J by 5 bases, with 7 bases of the junction left unmatched. Germline V gives CDR1 SNHLY, CDR2 FYNNEI. This CDR3 has 16 amino acids.

The rearrangement uses TRBV20-1 and TRBJ2-3; D not resolved. Germline assignment: CDR1 DFQATT and CDR2 SNEGSKA (reference sequence). The CDR3 contains 11 residues. V shed 4 bases and J shed 6 bases, with 8 bases lying between them. The CDR3 spells CSATTVDTQYF. The CDR3 DNA reads as TGCAGTGCTACCACGGTGGATACGCAGTATTTT.

The V and J genes are TRBV2 and TRBJ2-1; 9 nucleotides agree with TRBD1. This CDR3 comprises 15 residues. In germline, CDR1 is SNHLY, CDR2 FYNNEI. J gave up 4 bases and V 5 bases, and 6 bases lay outside the gene matches. The CDR3 sequence is CASSIQGAQYNEQFF. As DNA, the CDR3 is TGTGCCAGCAGTATACAGGGGGCGCAGTACAATGAGCAGTTCTTC.

This clone was observed a handful of times. The CDR3 loop is CASSQEPGGSMFDEQYF. In nucleotides, the CDR3 is TGTGCCAGCAGCCAAGAACCTGGAGGAAGCATGTTCGACGAGCAGTACTTC. The J gene is TRBJ2-7, the V gene TRBV4-2; D is possibly TRBD2 (5 bases). CDR1 LGHNA and CDR2 YNFKEQ come from the germline V gene. The CDR3 is 17 amino acids. V gave up 0 bases and J gave up 5 bases, with 20 bases separating them.